One and the same sample provided the 6 T cell receptor beta chains below, sequenced in a study of blood T cells in healthy people across ages. PCR was performed a second time for about 7 to 12 cycles using a sample-barcoded 5' primer and a J-beta primer mix. A single record per CDR3 protein comes from TCRdb applying MiXCR to the 5' RACE reads. The sample lists 1.5 million to 2 million distinct CDR3 sequences, about 28% occurring once. Sequenced material: blood. The receptors were sampled from a woman aged 25 to 39 in good health.

This clonotype was observed a handful of times. V gene TRBV20-1 combines with J gene TRBJ1-2, with TRBD1 identical over 9 bases. The CDR3 extends over 13 amino acids. Germline trimming cut 3 bases from V and 5 bases from J; bases unmatched to any gene: 4. Germline-derived CDR1 and CDR2 are DFQATT and SNEGSKA (reference sequence). CDR3 coding DNA: TGCAGTGCTAGCGGGACAGGGAATTATGGCTACACCTTC. Translated: CSASGTGNYGYTF.

The rearrangement links TRBV27 to TRBJ2-7, with D hard to call. The J call may be wrong; the DNA end is better matched by TRBJ2-5. Germline loops: CDR1 MNHEY, CDR2 SMNVEV (reference sequence). The length of the CDR3 is 15 residues. Written as DNA, the CDR3 is TGTGCCAGCAGTTTAATCGGGTCGCGTCGAGAGACCCAGTACTTC. Its protein product is CASSLIGSRRETQYF.

This chain connects TRBV3-1 to TRBJ2-7; no firm D call. The germline gives CDR1 LGHDT, CDR2 YNNKEL (reference sequence). The ends were cut back, 1 base at V and 2 bases at J, with 6 bases in the middle. This CDR3 contains 13 residues. The CDR3 reads CASSQALTYEQYF. As DNA, the CDR3 is TGTGCCAGCAGCCAAGCCCTGACCTACGAGCAGTACTTC.

The gene calls are TRBV20-1 and TRBJ1-5, with D perhaps TRBD1 (6 bases). Germline V gives CDR1 DFQATT, CDR2 SNEGSKA (reference sequence). V was cut by 3 bases and J by 0 bases, with 9 bases left in between. This CDR3 contains 14 residues. The CDR3 nucleotides read TGCAGTGCTAGTTCCAGGGGTAGCAATCAGCCCCAGCATTTT. Protein sequence: CSASSRGSNQPQHF.

The J gene is TRBJ1-1, the V gene TRBV10-3; no clear D. With 7 bases removed from V and 3 bases from J, the gap between germline ends came to 9 bases. Looked up from germline, CDR1 is ENHRY and CDR2 is SYGVKD. CDR3 length: 12 residues. CDR3 in amino acids: CAIKARDTEAFF. The CDR3 DNA reads as TGTGCCATCAAAGCAAGGGACACTGAAGCTTTCTTT.

In its sample, this clonotype was seen a few times. The chain employs TRBV6-5 and TRBJ1-5, with unresolved D. The CDR3 covers 13 residues. Germline CDR1 MNHEY, CDR2 SVGAGI. Trimming took off 6 bases at V and 3 bases at J, with 9 bases between the two ends. CDR3 DNA sequence: TGTGCCAGCAGGTACAGTTTCAATCAGCCCCAGCATTTT. Encoded protein: CASRYSFNQPQHF.